The present T cell receptor (beta chain) was sequenced within a study of cytomegalovirus exposure and HLA in healthy donors. Notes on the study in general: The study flagged some 170 TCR beta chains as cytomegalovirus-associated. In a later analysis, HLA-associated beta chains showed higher expansion and lower generation probabilities than comparable chains.

Worth noting for this clone: Its antigen remains unidentified.

Healthy bone marrow donors made up the cohort. Use of 60 Vbeta and 13 Jbeta primers characterized the PCR. Sequencing used immunoSEQ multiplex PCR; TCRdb keeps in-frame clones, though not all of them. The data hold about 180,000 clones, with around 79% observed a single time. The clonotype originates from a woman aged 40 to 50 in good health and CMV-seronegative. The material sequenced was PBMCs.

This chain's CDR3 is CASSKGGDYNEQFF. For the CDR3, the DNA is TGCGCCAGCAGCAAGGGAGGGGATTACAATGAGCAGTTCTTC. V and J are TRBV5-1 and TRBJ2-1; 7 nucleotides match TRBD2. The germline CDR1 and CDR2 sequences are SGHRS and YFSETQ. With 4 bases clipped from V and 4 bases from J, the junction kept 5 bases outside the gene matches. The CDR3 loop spans 14 amino acids.